The rows below give T cell receptor beta chains drawn from one sample of a study of cytomegalovirus exposure and HLA in healthy donors. Assay: immunoSEQ multiplex PCR; the TCRdb copy retains only in-frame clones and omits some. The repertoire includes about 54,000 clones, around nine tenths of them detected once, and around 8.4% sits in the top ten. Sequencing was done on a sample of PBMCs. All receptors come from a woman between 18 and 29 years old in good health and CMV-seropositive. The CDR3 runs from the conserved cysteine through the conserved F or W. Each record gives: D gene, V gene, J gene, clone size, CDR3 protein, CDR3 DNA. A D gene is named only where the DNA matches it firmly. Some rows mark clone size as missing; the rest say once, few, many or name a class of expanded clone.

NA,TRBV30,TRBJ1-1,NA,CARERTEAFF,TGTGCCCGGGAAAGGACTGAAGCTTTCTTT
TRBD1,TRBV28,TRBJ2-7,once,CASKQGVYEQYF,TGTGCCAGCAAACAGGGGGTCTACGAGCAGTACTTC
TRBD1,TRBV5-1,TRBJ2-2,NA,CASSPFPRQGGGTGELFF,TGCGCCAGCAGCCCATTCCCGAGACAGGGGGGAGGAACCGGGGAGCTGTTTTTT
TRBD1,TRBV5-6,TRBJ2-7,NA,CASIFGQGLTYEQYF,TGTGCCAGCATATTCGGACAGGGGCTCACCTACGAGCAGTACTTC
TRBD2,TRBV9,TRBJ2-1,NA,CASSSGLAGNNEQFF,TGTGCCAGCAGCTCGGGACTAGCGGGGAACAATGAGCAGTTCTTC
NA,TRBV19,TRBJ2-1,NA,CASTTKYGTYSYNEQFF,TGTGCCAGTACCACGAAGTACGGGACTTACTCCTACAATGAGCAGTTCTTC
TRBD1,TRBV9,TRBJ2-3,few,CASSIDPGTGPDTQYF,TGTGCCAGCAGCATAGACCCCGGGACAGGACCAGATACGCAGTATTTT
NA,TRBV6-5,TRBJ2-7,NA,CASREDSSYEQYF,TGTGCCAGCAGGGAGGACAGCTCCTACGAGCAGTACTTC
TRBD2,TRBV9,TRBJ2-1,once,CASSVERGGINEQFF,TGTGCCAGCAGCGTAGAACGGGGGGGCATCAATGAGCAGTTCTTC
NA,TRBV7-9,TRBJ1-3,NA,CASSLDPAVSPGNTIYF,TGTGCCAGCAGCTTAGACCCCGCAGTGTCACCAGGAAACACCATATATTTT
NA,TRBV30,TRBJ1-1,NA,CAWTWGRGSTEAFF,TGTGCCTGGACCTGGGGCAGGGGTTCCACTGAAGCTTTCTTT
NA,TRBV6-6,TRBJ1-2,NA,CASSYYGSGYTF,TGTGCCAGCAGTTACTATGGGAGTGGCTACACCTTC
TRBD1,TRBV13,TRBJ2-2,NA,CASSPRGQGAILTGELFF,TGTGCCAGCAGCCCAAGGGGACAGGGGGCGATTCTTACCGGGGAGCTGTTTTTT
TRBD1,TRBV5-1,TRBJ2-7,NA,CASSPGQPYEQYF,TGCGCCAGCAGCCCGGGACAGCCCTACGAGCAGTACTTC
NA,TRBV4-1,TRBJ1-3,once,CASSQGPLSGNTIYF,TGCGCCAGCAGCCAGGGGCCACTCTCTGGAAACACCATATATTTT
NA,TRBV27,TRBJ2-3,NA,CASGHASTDTQYF,TGTGCCAGTGGACACGCGAGCACAGATACGCAGTATTTT
NA,TRBV28,TRBJ2-7,NA,CASSLQAYEQYF,TGTGCCAGCAGTTTACAGGCTTACGAGCAGTACTTC
NA,TRBV4-3,TRBJ1-1,NA,CASSQARGDTEAFF,TGCGCCAGCAGCCAAGCCAGGGGTGACACTGAAGCTTTCTTT
NA,TRBV29-1,TRBJ1-5,NA,CSVGGGNQPQHF,TGCAGCGTTGGTGGAGGGAATCAGCCCCAGCATTTT
NA,TRBV28,TRBJ1-2,NA,CASSLVGGDYGYTF,TGTGCCAGCAGTTTAGTCGGGGGGGACTATGGCTACACCTTC
NA,TRBV2,TRBJ1-2,NA,CASTGANYGYTF,TGTGCCAGCACCGGGGCTAACTATGGCTACACCTTC
NA,TRBV11-2,TRBJ1-1,NA,CASRMTRAGTEAFF,TGTGCCAGCAGGATGACACGGGCGGGAACTGAAGCTTTCTTT
NA,TRBV28,TRBJ2-7,NA,CASSPARVSSYEQYF,TGTGCCAGCAGTCCCGCCCGGGTAAGCTCCTACGAGCAGTACTTC
NA,TRBV21-1,TRBJ2-3,NA,CASSVCRDRPTDTQYF,TGTGCCAGCAGCGTTTGCCGGGACAGGCCGACAGATACGCAGTATTTT
NA,TRBV28,TRBJ1-2,NA,CATHRSGGDGYTF,TGTGCCACCCATCGGTCCGGAGGGGATGGCTACACCTTC
TRBD1,TRBV6-1,TRBJ1-1,NA,CASRKTGGNTEAFF,TGTGCCAGCAGGAAGACAGGGGGGAACACTGAAGCTTTCTTT
TRBD1,TRBV19,TRBJ2-2,NA,CASRETGGWVGELFF,TGTGCCAGTAGAGAAACAGGGGGTTGGGTCGGGGAGCTGTTTTTT
NA,TRBV4-3,TRBJ1-2,NA,CASSQDLDGDYGYTF,TGCGCCAGCAGCCAAGATCTTGACGGGGACTATGGCTACACCTTC
TRBD1,TRBV6-4,TRBJ1-5,NA,CASSDWTGGNQPQHF,TGTGCCAGCAGTGACTGGACAGGGGGCAATCAGCCCCAGCATTTT
TRBD1,TRBV28,TRBJ1-2,NA,CASSIPRGRGYGYTF,TGTGCCAGCAGTATCCCTCGGGGCAGGGGGTATGGCTACACCTTC
NA,TRBV15,TRBJ2-7,NA,CATSREAGATYEQYF,TGTGCCACCAGCAGAGAGGCAGGGGCAACCTACGAGCAGTACTTC
NA,TRBV13,TRBJ1-1,NA,CASSFVRNTEAFF,TGTGCCAGCAGCTTCGTCAGGAACACTGAAGCTTTCTTT
TRBD2,TRBV4-1,TRBJ2-3,NA,CASSHLGLAGGPDLDTDTQYF,TGCGCCAGCAGCCACTTGGGACTAGCGGGGGGGCCCGATCTTGACACAGATACGCAGTATTTT
NA,TRBV11-2,TRBJ1-2,NA,CASSLGAGADYGYTF,TGTGCCAGCAGCTTAGGGGCAGGGGCTGACTATGGCTACACCTTC
TRBD2,TRBV2,TRBJ2-3,NA,CASSAGTSGGIIRVTDTQYF,TGTGCCAGCAGTGCAGGGACTAGCGGGGGGATAATAAGGGTAACAGATACGCAGTATTTT
TRBD2,TRBV7-6,TRBJ2-5,once,CASLGGGGTRSETQYF,TGTGCCAGCCTGGGTGGCGGGGGAACTCGTAGTGAGACCCAGTACTTC
NA,TRBV7-2,TRBJ1-1,NA,CASSPSGEGNTEAFF,TGTGCCAGCAGTCCCTCGGGGGAGGGAAACACTGAAGCTTTCTTT
TRBD1,TRBV5-1,TRBJ2-7,NA,CASSLATGQGFYEQYF,TGCGCCAGCAGCTTGGCCACGGGACAGGGTTTCTACGAGCAGTACTTC
NA,TRBV11-2,TRBJ1-4,NA,CASSLDLGGVTTNEKLFF,TGTGCCAGCAGCTTAGATCTGGGAGGGGTGACAACTAATGAAAAACTGTTTTTT
NA,TRBV19,TRBJ2-1,NA,CASSIAGSYNEQFF,TGTGCCAGTAGTATTGCGGGCTCCTACAATGAGCAGTTCTTC
TRBD2,TRBV19,TRBJ2-3,NA,CASSIWLAVSTDTQYF,TGTGCCAGTAGTATTTGGCTAGCGGTAAGCACAGATACGCAGTATTTT
TRBD2,TRBV5-1,TRBJ2-1,NA,CATNNQGGGGGEQFF,TGCGCCACCAATAACCAGGGTGGCGGGGGAGGTGAGCAGTTCTTC